This T cell receptor beta chain was identified during a study of cytomegalovirus exposure and HLA in healthy donors. Findings and caveats of the study: Some highly shared sequence variants likely arose as a pipeline artifact. Association of 15,000 to 20,000 TCR beta sequences with HLA alleles was found at 0.05 false discovery rate in a later analysis. The presence/absence work took it that sequencing depth was about the same across donors.

This clone showed up just once. No antigen is known for it. The PCR was carried out with 60 Vbeta primers and 13 Jbeta primers. TCRdb's copy holds only in-frame clones and misses some; the assay was immunoSEQ multiplex PCR. Of roughly 130,000 clones in the sample, about 80% are singletons; the top ten hold about 4%. Sequencing was done on a sample of PBMCs. The sequence came from a woman between 35 and 50 years old in good health and CMV-seronegative.

Written as DNA, the CDR3 is TGTGCCAGCAGCGAACAGGGACAGAGTGTCGAGCAGTACTTC. Translation gives CASSEQGQSVEQYF. The rearrangement joins TRBV7-2 to TRBJ2-7, with 7 bases identical to TRBD1. The trim removed 5 bases at V and 6 bases at J, leaving 10 bases unmatched. This CDR3 region has 14 residues. Germline lookup yields CDR1 SGHTA and CDR2 FQGNSA.